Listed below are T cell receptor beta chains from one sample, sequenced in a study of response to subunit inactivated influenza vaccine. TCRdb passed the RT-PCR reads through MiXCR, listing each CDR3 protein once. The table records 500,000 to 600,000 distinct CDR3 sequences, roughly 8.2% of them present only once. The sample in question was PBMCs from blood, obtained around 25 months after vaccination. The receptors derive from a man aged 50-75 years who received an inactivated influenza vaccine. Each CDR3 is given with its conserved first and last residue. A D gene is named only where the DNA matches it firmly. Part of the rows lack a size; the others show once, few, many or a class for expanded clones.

CSVGKRGRLYGYTF	TGCAGCGTTGGGAAGAGGGGCAGACTCTATGGCTACACCTTC	.	TRBJ1-2	TRBV29-1	many	14
CASSLDATFTQYF	TGTGCCAGCAGCTTAGATGCTACATTCACGCAGTATTTT	.	TRBJ2-3	TRBV11-2	few	13
CASRPVVSKLDSYNEQFF	TGTGCAAGTCGCCCAGTGGTTTCAAAGCTAGACTCCTACAATGAGCAGTTCTTC	.	TRBJ2-1	TRBV12-2	.	18
CASSFRDRGIRDTQYF	TGTGCCAGCAGCTTCCGGGACAGGGGAATTAGAGATACGCAGTATTTT	TRBD1	TRBJ2-3	TRBV5-6	many	16
CASSLVYGYTF	TGTGCCAGCAGCTTAGTCTATGGCTACACCTTC	.	TRBJ1-2	TRBV7-2	many	11
CASSLWRDEQFF	TGTGCCAGCAGTTTATGGCGGGATGAGCAGTTCTTC	.	TRBJ2-1	TRBV28	few	12
CSGEVEDYEQYF	TGCAGTGGGGAGGTAGAGGATTACGAGCAGTACTTC	.	TRBJ2-7	TRBV20-1	few	12
CASSLVRGRNEQFF	TGTGCCAGCAGTTTAGTCCGAGGTAGGAATGAGCAGTTCTTC	.	TRBJ2-1	TRBV27	few	14
CASSPTPMGNTEAFF	TGTGCCAGCAGTCCCACCCCTATGGGGAACACTGAAGCTTTCTTT	.	TRBJ1-1	TRBV12-3/TRBV12-4	.	15
CANRDGNNEQFF	TGTGCCAACAGGGACGGAAACAATGAGCAGTTCTTC	.	TRBJ2-1	TRBV24-1	.	12
CASSVSGAGEKLFF	TGCGCCAGCAGCGTATCAGGGGCGGGAGAAAAACTGTTTTTT	.	TRBJ1-4	TRBV5-1	few	14
CSARGRLWGSYNEQFF	TGCAGTGCTAGAGGTCGTCTTTGGGGCTCCTACAATGAGCAGTTCTTC	.	TRBJ2-1	TRBV20-1	.	16
CAIMQPSSYEQYF	TGTGCCATCATGCAGCCCTCATCCTACGAGCAGTACTTC	.	TRBJ2-7	TRBV10-3	many	13
CASSLSTDSFYGYTF	TGTGCCAGCAGCTTATCCACCGACAGCTTCTATGGCTACACCTTC	.	TRBJ1-2	TRBV11-1	many	15
CASSVQNPEANVLTF	TGCGCCAGCAGCGTACAAAACCCCGAGGCCAACGTCCTGACTTTC	.	TRBJ2-6	TRBV5-1	.	15
CASSLVQVNEQFF	TGTGCCAGCAGCTTAGTGCAGGTCAATGAGCAGTTCTTC	.	TRBJ2-1	TRBV7-2	many	13
CSAEGTSALTDTQYF	TGCAGTGCTGAAGGGACTAGCGCCCTCACAGATACGCAGTATTTT	TRBD2	TRBJ2-3	TRBV20-1	few	15
CASSLDRLPEQYF	TGCGCCAGCAGCTTGGATCGTCTACCCGAGCAGTACTTC	.	TRBJ2-7	TRBV5-1	many	13
CASSAGDLASPLHF	TGCGCCAGCAGCGCAGGGGATTTGGCTTCACCCCTCCACTTT	.	TRBJ1-6	TRBV5-1	few	14
CASSRGVSYNSPLHF	TGTGCCAGCAGTCGGGGAGTCTCCTATAATTCACCCCTCCACTTT	.	TRBJ1-6	TRBV12-3/TRBV12-4	many	15
CASSLAGGPSYNEQFF	TGCGCCAGCAGCTTAGCGGGGGGCCCCTCCTACAATGAGCAGTTCTTC	TRBD2	TRBJ2-1	TRBV5-1	few	16
CSVDGTSGVTTNTDTQYF	TGCAGCGTTGACGGGACTAGCGGGGTAACGACGAACACAGATACGCAGTATTTT	TRBD2	TRBJ2-3	TRBV29-1	few	18
CASSLDGFAGANVLTF	TGTGCCAGCAGTTTAGATGGATTCGCTGGGGCCAACGTCCTGACTTTC	.	TRBJ2-6	TRBV12-3/TRBV12-4	.	16
CASSAGQVSTEAFF	TGTGCCAGCAGTGCAGGACAGGTTTCCACTGAAGCTTTCTTT	TRBD1	TRBJ1-1	TRBV2	.	14
CAISKGQGGTDTQYF	TGTGCCATCAGTAAAGGACAGGGGGGCACAGATACGCAGTATTTT	TRBD1	TRBJ2-3	TRBV10-3	many	15
CASRYPRVGTGELFF	TGTGCCAGCAGATATCCCAGGGTGGGCACCGGGGAGCTGTTTTTT	.	TRBJ2-2	TRBV7-8	.	15
CASSDRTGFRYEQYF	TGTGCCAGCAGTGACCGGACAGGGTTTCGCTACGAGCAGTACTTC	TRBD1	TRBJ2-7	TRBV2	few	15
CASSEGTSGFNEQFF	TGTGCCAGCAGTGAGGGAACTAGCGGGTTCAATGAGCAGTTCTTC	TRBD2	TRBJ2-1	TRBV25-1	.	15
CASRPQGARTEQYF	TGCGCCAGCAGACCACAGGGGGCGCGTACCGAGCAGTACTTC	TRBD1	TRBJ2-7	TRBV5-1	.	14
CASSQDPASYEQYF	TGTGCCAGCAGCCAAGATCCTGCGAGCTACGAGCAGTACTTC	.	TRBJ2-7	TRBV3-1	.	14
CSARSSGGYNEQFF	TGCAGTGCTAGATCTAGCGGGGGGTACAATGAGCAGTTCTTC	TRBD2	TRBJ2-1	TRBV20-1	many	14
CASSRGEGREGYGYTF	TGCGCCAGCAGTCGAGGTGAGGGGCGAGAAGGCTATGGCTACACCTTC	.	TRBJ1-2	TRBV4-3	.	16
CSVEENTGELFF	TGCAGCGTTGAAGAGAACACCGGGGAGCTGTTTTTT	.	TRBJ2-2	TRBV29-1	many	12
CASTLGGGNTEAFF	TGTGCCAGCACCCTCGGGGGTGGGAACACTGAAGCTTTCTTT	.	TRBJ1-1	TRBV7-2	many	14
CSVEVVKTGASDTQYF	TGCAGCGTCGAAGTGGTAAAGACAGGGGCATCAGATACGCAGTATTTT	TRBD1	TRBJ2-3	TRBV29-1	many	16
CASTIGWDRGNEQFF	TGTGCCAGCACCATAGGCTGGGATAGGGGCAATGAGCAGTTCTTC	.	TRBJ2-1	TRBV12-3/TRBV12-4	.	15
CASTHGLAGARGTQYF	TGTGCCAGCACCCATGGTCTAGCGGGGGCCCGGGGTACGCAGTATTTT	TRBD2	TRBJ2-3	TRBV27	many	16
CASSLPAGGWVTPTEQYF	TGTGCCAGCAGCTTACCCGCCGGTGGGTGGGTCACCCCGACCGAGCAGTACTTC	.	TRBJ2-7	TRBV11-3	many	18
CASSRDRGRFNEQFF	TGTGCCAGCAGTCGGGACAGGGGGCGGTTTAATGAGCAGTTCTTC	TRBD1	TRBJ2-1	TRBV11-2	few	15
CASNAGPGYNEQFF	TGTGCCAGCAACGCAGGCCCGGGATACAATGAGCAGTTCTTC	.	TRBJ2-1	TRBV6-2/TRBV6-3	.	14
CAIRAGPAEAFF	TGTGCCATCAGAGCGGGACCGGCGGAAGCTTTCTTT	.	TRBJ1-1	TRBV10-3	many	12
CAISEMGTETQYF	TGTGCCATCAGTGAGATGGGTACAGAGACCCAGTACTTC	.	TRBJ2-5	TRBV10-3	few	13
CASSHGQGAGETQYF	TGTGCCAGCAGCCACGGACAGGGGGCGGGGGAGACCCAGTACTTC	TRBD1	TRBJ2-5	TRBV14	few	15
CASSHDRGVVNYGYTF	TGTGCCAGCAGCCACGACAGGGGAGTTGTTAACTATGGCTACACCTTC	TRBD1	TRBJ1-2	TRBV3-1	.	16
CASVWTANTGELFF	TGTGCCAGCGTCTGGACGGCTAACACCGGGGAGCTGTTTTTT	.	TRBJ2-2	TRBV6-1	many	14
CSARLGLDTQYF	TGCAGTGCCCGACTAGGTCTAGATACGCAGTATTTT	.	TRBJ2-3	TRBV20-1	.	12
CASSATSGGNYEQYF	TGTGCCAGCAGCGCCACTAGCGGGGGAAACTACGAGCAGTACTTC	TRBD2	TRBJ2-7	TRBV11-2	.	15
CSVGSGSETQYF	TGCAGCGTAGGTTCGGGTTCAGAGACCCAGTACTTC	.	TRBJ2-5	TRBV29-1	few	12
CATSRTGQRNEQFF	TGTGCCACCAGCAGAACGGGGCAGAGAAATGAGCAGTTCTTC	.	TRBJ2-1	TRBV15	.	14
CSVGGGARSSEQYF	TGCAGCGTGGGAGGGGGGGCGCGATCCAGCGAGCAGTACTTC	.	TRBJ2-7	TRBV29-1	.	14
CASSQEGRFTDTQYF	TGTGCCAGCAGCCAAGAGGGACGCTTCACAGATACGCAGTATTTT	.	TRBJ2-3	TRBV3-1	.	15